A selection of T cell receptor beta chains follows, all from one sample in a study of T cell responses to AZD1222 COVID-19 vaccine. Profiled with immunoSEQ multiplex PCR; TCRdb holds only in-frame clones, not every one. The sample yields some 140,000 clones, approximately 90% seen once. Material: peripheral blood, obtained on day 0 of AZD1222 vaccination. The receptor source for this set is an adult in good health. The CDR3 runs from the conserved cysteine through the conserved F or W. Each record gives: D gene, clone size, V gene, J gene, CDR3 DNA, CDR3 protein. The D gene is left open where the match is weak. Size is omitted from some rows. Given values are once, few, many or a class for expanded clones.

.	once	TRBV4-1	TRBJ1-5	TGCGCCAGCAGCCAAGTCACAGGGATGATACAGCCCCAGCATTTT	CASSQVTGMIQPQHF
.	once	TRBV20-1	TRBJ1-1	TGCAGTGCTAGTGACAGCATGAACACTGAAGCTTTCTTT	CSASDSMNTEAFF
TRBD1	once	TRBV6-5	TRBJ1-3	TGTGCCAGCGCAGACAGGGCGGCTGGAAACACCATATATTTT	CASADRAAGNTIYF
.	.	TRBV7-2	TRBJ1-1	TGTGCCAGCAGCTTATTCGGGGATCTGAACACTGAAGCTTTCTTT	CASSLFGDLNTEAFF
TRBD1	.	TRBV19	TRBJ1-6	TGTGCCAGTAGCTCGACAGGGGGCATTTCACCCCTCCACTTT	CASSSTGGISPLHF
TRBD2	.	TRBV25-1	TRBJ2-2	TGTGCCAGCAGTGATTCTAGCGGGGGGGACACCGGGGAGCTGTTTTTT	CASSDSSGGDTGELFF
TRBD2	.	TRBV29-1	TRBJ2-5	TGCAGCGTTGTGCAGGGAGGGGAGACCCAGTACTTC	CSVVQGGETQYF
TRBD2	few	TRBV10-3	TRBJ2-7	TGTGCCATCAGTGGGGTCGCGGGGGGGTCCTACGAGCAGTACTTC	CAISGVAGGSYEQYF
.	.	TRBV7-6	TRBJ1-3	TGTGCCAGCAGCTTAGGGCACTCTGGAAACACCATATATTTT	CASSLGHSGNTIYF
TRBD1	once	TRBV4-3	TRBJ2-7	TGCGCCAGCAGCCAAGAGACAGGGGGCGGGCAGTACTTC	CASSQETGGGQYF
.	few	TRBV5-4	TRBJ1-2	TGTGCCAGCAGCTTTCCACAGGTTAACTATGGCTACACCTTC	CASSFPQVNYGYTF
TRBD1	.	TRBV9	TRBJ2-7	TGTGCCAGCAGCCCCAGGGGGTCAGGGGGCACCTACGAGCAGTACTTC	CASSPRGSGGTYEQYF
TRBD2	.	TRBV7-2	TRBJ2-3	TGTGCCAGCAGCTTAGGTACTAGCGGCTTTGTAGATACGCAGTATTTT	CASSLGTSGFVDTQYF
TRBD2	.	TRBV19	TRBJ2-3	TGTGCCAGTAGTAAGACTAGCGGGGGGGCATATGGTACGCAGTATTTT	CASSKTSGGAYGTQYF
TRBD1	.	TRBV6-1	TRBJ1-3	TGTGCCAGCAGTGAAGTCGGGACAGGGGCTGGAAACACCATATATTTT	CASSEVGTGAGNTIYF
.	.	TRBV5-1	TRBJ2-5	TGCGCCAGCAGCTTGGAAGCGGGAGAGACCCAGTACTTC	CASSLEAGETQYF
.	.	TRBV7-2	TRBJ1-6	TGTGCCAGCAGCTTAGGGCGTAATTCACCCCTCCACTTT	CASSLGRNSPLHF
.	.	TRBV6-5	TRBJ1-1	TGTGCCAGCAGTTACACACAGGGGAACACTGAAGCTTTCTTT	CASSYTQGNTEAFF
TRBD2	.	TRBV6-5	TRBJ2-5	TGTGCCAGCAGTTACGGCGGGGGGGGAGAGACCCAGTACTTC	CASSYGGGGETQYF
.	few	TRBV6-6	TRBJ2-2	TGTGCCAGCAGTTACCCCGGGGACGTTACACAGGAGCTGTTTTTT	CASSYPGDVTQELFF
.	.	TRBV18	TRBJ1-2	TGTGCCAGCTCACCAGGGGACTATGGCTACACCTTC	CASSPGDYGYTF
.	.	TRBV10-2	TRBJ1-5	TGCGCCAGCAGTGAAAGACGGGCGGGGATCCAGCCCCAGCATTTT	CASSERRAGIQPQHF
.	.	TRBV5-1	TRBJ1-2	TGCGCCAGCAGCTTGGGACCATTACACCTAAAGGGCTATGGCTACACCTTC	CASSLGPLHLKGYGYTF
TRBD1	.	TRBV5-6	TRBJ1-1	TGTGCCAGCAGCTTCGGACAGGGGGCGTTTGAAGCTTTCTTT	CASSFGQGAFEAFF
TRBD1	.	TRBV2	TRBJ1-2	TGTGCCAGCAGTGCGGGACAGAGAGGCTACACCTTC	CASSAGQRGYTF
.	.	TRBV4-1	TRBJ2-4	TGCGCCAGCAGCCAAGATCCTGGACAGCTCCTAGGAAGGAACATTCAGTACTTC	CASSQDPGQLLGRNIQYF
TRBD1	once	TRBV5-4	TRBJ2-7	TGTGCCAGCAGCACCCGGGACAGCTACGAGCAGTACTTC	CASSTRDSYEQYF
.	.	TRBV3-1/TRBV3-2	TRBJ2-2	TGTGCCAGCAGCCAAGGTGTAGGGAACACCGGGGAGCTGTTTTTT	CASSQGVGNTGELFF
TRBD1	once	TRBV19	TRBJ1-2	TGTGCCAGTAGTCGTCAAGGGGACAGAGCTAACTATGGCTACACCTTC	CASSRQGDRANYGYTF
.	.	TRBV4-3	TRBJ1-2	TGCGCCAGCAGCCAAGATTTAGGGTATGGCTACACCTTC	CASSQDLGYGYTF
TRBD2	.	TRBV28	TRBJ2-3	TGTGCCAGCAGTTTATCTAGCGGGGGGGCAGATACGCAGTATTTT	CASSLSSGGADTQYF
.	.	TRBV6-2/TRBV6-3	TRBJ2-3	TGTGCCAGCAGTCCCGGGACGATAGGGGGGACAGATACGCAGTATTTT	CASSPGTIGGTDTQYF
.	.	TRBV20-1	TRBJ2-5	TGCAGCGTGGACACCCAAGAGACCCAGTACTTC	CSVDTQETQYF
TRBD1	.	TRBV9	TRBJ2-7	TGTGCCAGCAGCGTAGGGACAGGAAAATACGAGCAGTACTTC	CASSVGTGKYEQYF
.	.	TRBV6-5	TRBJ1-5	TGTGCCAGCAGGGCAGTGCACAATCAGCCCCAGCATTTT	CASRAVHNQPQHF
TRBD1	.	TRBV27	TRBJ1-1	TGTGCCAGCAGTTCCGGGACAGCGACGAACACTGAAGCTTTCTTT	CASSSGTATNTEAFF
.	.	TRBV6-5	TRBJ1-6	TGTGCCAGCAGCCGGGCCAGGACGGCTAATTCACCCCTCCACTTT	CASSRARTANSPLHF
.	.	TRBV28	TRBJ1-4	TGTGCCAGCAGTTTTATCACCCTTGCGGGCGAAAAACTGTTTTTT	CASSFITLAGEKLFF
.	.	TRBV5-4	TRBJ1-1	TGTGCCAGCAGCTCGGACCTAGGCACTGAAGCTTTCTTT	CASSSDLGTEAFF
TRBD2	.	TRBV7-2	TRBJ2-1	TGTGCCAGCAGCTTAGTATTACTAGCGGCAGATGAGCAGTTCTTC	CASSLVLLAADEQFF
.	once	TRBV18	TRBJ1-1	TGTGCCAGCTCACCGGGTGCAAGGGGTCGGGGGGAAGCTTTCTTT	CASSPGARGRGEAFF
.	.	TRBV3-1/TRBV3-2	TRBJ2-7	TGTGCCAGCAGCCAAGGTAGTACGGGGGCCTACGAGCAGTACTTC	CASSQGSTGAYEQYF
.	.	TRBV28	TRBJ2-2	TGTGCCAGCAGTTTCCGCCGGAACACCAACACCGGGGAGCTGTTTTTT	CASSFRRNTNTGELFF
.	.	TRBV5-1	TRBJ2-3	TGCGCCAGCAGCTCCGCCCCACCCCCGCAGTATTTT	CASSSAPPPQYF
TRBD1	.	TRBV7-2	TRBJ1-2	TGTGCCAGCAGCTTAAGGCAGGGGGAGGGCTACACCTTC	CASSLRQGEGYTF
TRBD1	once	TRBV5-1	TRBJ1-2	TGCGCCAGCAGCTTGACAGGGGATGGCTATGGCTACACCTTC	CASSLTGDGYGYTF
.	once	TRBV6-5	TRBJ2-5	TGTGCCAGCAGTAACTACGGAGGCCAAGAGACCCAGTACTTC	CASSNYGGQETQYF
TRBD1	few	TRBV19	TRBJ1-6	TGTGCCAGTAGTTTACGGACAGGGGGCAGCGATAATTCACCCCTCCACTTT	CASSLRTGGSDNSPLHF
TRBD1	.	TRBV28	TRBJ1-5	TGTGCCAGCAGTTTGTCCGGGACAGCATATAGCAATCAGCCCCAGCATTTT	CASSLSGTAYSNQPQHF
.	.	TRBV6-4	TRBJ1-5	TGTGCCAGCAGCCCCTTTAGCGGCAGCAATCAGCCCCAGCATTTT	CASSPFSGSNQPQHF
TRBD1	.	TRBV18	TRBJ1-2	TGTGCCAGCACCCCGGGACAGGGCAGGAATGGCTACACCTTC	CASTPGQGRNGYTF